Below, 30 T cell receptor beta chains from the same sample are listed, as sequenced in a study of cytomegalovirus exposure and HLA in healthy donors. PCR employed 60 Vbeta and 13 Jbeta primers. The table came from immunoSEQ multiplex PCR; TCRdb's copy has only in-frame clones and leaves some out. Counted here are fewer than 150,000 clones, roughly two thirds occurring once; the ten biggest clones make up about 15%. The specimen sequenced was PBMCs. The receptors originated from a human donor in good health.

This clone was detected only a few times. V and J are TRBV28 and TRBJ2-5; D is possibly TRBD2 (6 bases). Per the germline V gene, CDR1 is MDHEN and CDR2 is SYDVKM. V lost 7 bases and J lost 4, with 25 bases in between. CDR3 length: 17 amino acids. CDR3 in amino acids: CASIRGEVSSWGETQYF. In nucleotides, the CDR3 is TGTGCCAGCATTCGAGGGGAGGTAAGCTCGTGGGGAGAGACCCAGTACTTC.

This clone was picked up one time. J is TRBJ1-6 and V is TRBV6-1; 9 bases agree with TRBD1. Per the germline V gene, CDR1 is MNHNS and CDR2 is SASEGT. This CDR3 spans 15 amino acids. The trim removed 4 bases at V and 7 bases at J, leaving 5 bases unmatched. CDR3 nucleotides: TGTGCCAGCAGTGTTTACAGGGGGCAGAATTCACCCCTCCACTTT. Translated, it gives CASSVYRGQNSPLHF.

This clone turned up a few times. The chain employs TRBV4-1 and TRBJ2-5; 12 bases map to TRBD2. The CDR3 covers 17 residues. Per the germline V gene, CDR1 is MGHRA and CDR2 is YSYEKL. V gave up 1 base and J gave up 0 bases; unmatched junction bases: 3. CDR3 sequence: CASSQGWTSGNQETQYF. CDR3 nucleotide sequence: TGCGCCAGCAGCCAAGGGTGGACTAGCGGGAACCAAGAGACCCAGTACTTC.

This clone has only a few counts. J is TRBJ1-2 and V is TRBV2; D may be TRBD1 (5 bases). Germline CDR1 reads SNHLY; CDR2 reads FYNNEI. Trimming took 7 bases from V and 4 from J, leaving 10 bases between them. This CDR3 comprises 12 residues. In DNA, the CDR3 is TGTGCCAGCATGTCCAGGGTCTATGGCTACACCTTC. Its protein product is CASMSRVYGYTF. The whole variable domain, filled in from reference TRBV2 and TRBJ1-2, reads EPEVTQTPSHQVTQMGQEVILRCVPISNHLYFYWYRQILGQKVEFLVSFYNNEISEKSEIFDDQFSVERPDGSNFTLKIRSTKLEDSAMYFCASMSRVYGYTFGSGTRLTVV.

The gene calls are TRBV5-6 and TRBJ2-7; D gene ambiguous. Germline V gene sequence: CDR1 SGHDT, CDR2 YYEEEE. Trimming took 0 bases from V and 4 from J, leaving 14 bases between them. CDR3 size: 15 residues. The DNA for the CDR3 is TGTGCCAGCAGCTTGGCCCACTACCGAGTTTACGAGCAGTACTTC. This encodes CASSLAHYRVYEQYF.

J is TRBJ1-6 and V is TRBV27; TRBD1 matches 8 bases. Trimming removed 6 bases from V and 8 bases from J; junction bases left unmatched: 6. Looked up from germline, CDR1 is MNHEY and CDR2 is SMNVEV (reference sequence). The CDR3 spans 14 residues. CDR3 in amino acids: CASRDRALDSPLHF. CDR3 sequence (DNA): TGTGCCAGCAGGGACAGGGCTTTGGATTCACCCCTCCACTTT.

This sequence joins TRBV19 and TRBJ1-2; D not resolved. V lost 7 bases, J lost 7 bases, and 19 bases lay in between. The V gene's germline CDR1 is LNHDA and CDR2 SQIVND (reference sequence). This CDR3 has 14 amino acids. This chain's CDR3 is CASNRRASTGGYTF. CDR3 bases: TGTGCCAGTAACCGTCGCGCCTCGACGGGTGGCTACACCTTC.

There are a few counts of this clone. The gene calls are TRBV7-9 and TRBJ2-7; D is perhaps TRBD2 (5 bases). The germline V gene encodes CDR1 SEHNR and CDR2 FQNEAQ (reference sequence). CDR3 length equals 14 residues. V shed 8 bases and J shed 4 bases, with 18 bases lying between them. In nucleotides, the CDR3 is TGTGCCAGCCACCCCGGAACTAGGATGTACGAGCAGTACTTC. Residues: CASHPGTRMYEQYF. The full variable domain, its missing parts supplied by reference TRBV7-9 and TRBJ2-7, is DTGVSQNPRHKITKRGQNVTFRCDPISEHNRLYWYRQTLGQGPEFLTYFQNEAQLEKSRLLSDRFSAERPKGSFSTLEIQRTEQGDSAMYLCASHPGTRMYEQYFGPGTRLTVT.

V and J are TRBV5-1 and TRBJ2-1; TRBD2 is a possible D gene (6 bases). V was shortened by 0 bases and J by 5 bases, with 12 bases between the two germline ends. From germline, CDR1 is SGHRS and CDR2 YFSETQ. This CDR3 comprises 15 residues. CDR3 nucleotides: TGCGCCAGCAGCTTGGGCGGGATGGGTAACAATGAGCAGTTCTTC. Translated: CASSLGGMGNNEQFF.

The table lists this clone with a count of one. The genes are TRBV4-1 and TRBJ2-4; D uncertain. Trimming took 2 bases from V and 0 from J, leaving 8 bases between them. CDR1 and CDR2 from the germline V gene are MGHRA and YSYEKL. The CDR3 is 15 residues long. The CDR3 sequence is CASSQPQEAKNIQYF. The CDR3 bases are TGCGCCAGCAGCCAACCACAAGAAGCCAAAAACATTCAGTACTTC.

The genes are TRBV6-5 and TRBJ2-5, with TRBD2 identical over 7 bases. Germline-derived CDR1 and CDR2 are MNHEY and SVGAGI. This CDR3 has 14 residues. Losses at the gene ends were 5 bases for V and 11 bases for J; bases not matched to a gene: 14. CDR3 loop: CASSPHLLGREQYF. The CDR3 DNA reads as TGTGCCAGCAGTCCTCACCTACTAGGGCGGGAGCAGTACTTC.

Points on this clone: The germline gene is not matched at one end of the junction; a read error may be the cause. The J gene is TRBJ2-7, the V gene TRBV13; D is possibly TRBD1 (5 bases). CDR3 size: 12 residues. The V gene's germline CDR1 is PRHDT and CDR2 FYEKMQ (reference sequence). The CDR3 reads CASSTTTGEQHF. The CDR3 nucleotides read TGTGCCAGCAGCACTACTACAGGCGAGCAGCACTTC. The full variable domain, with the rest looked up from reference TRBV13 and TRBJ2-7, is AAGVIQSPRHLIKEKRETATLKCYPIPRHDTVYWYQQGPGQDPQFLISFYEKMQSDKGSIPDRFSAQQFSDYHSELNMSSLELGDSALYFCASSTTTGEQHFGPGTRLTVT.

The genes are TRBV10-3 and TRBJ2-7, with D tentatively TRBD1 (6 bases). With 2 bases removed from V and 5 bases from J, the gap between germline ends came to 10 bases. Germline V CDR1 and CDR2: ENHRY, SYGVKD. The CDR3 sequence is 13 residues long. In nucleotides, the CDR3 is TGTGCCATCAGTGAGACAGGGATCGACGAGCAGTACTTC. Protein sequence: CAISETGIDEQYF.

The chain couples TRBV2 to TRBJ1-1; D gene uncertain. Trimming removed 6 bases from V and 1 base from J, with 9 bases in between. CDR1 is SNHLY, CDR2 FYNNEI, per germline. This CDR3 has 13 residues. In DNA form, the CDR3 reads TGTGCCAGCAGGCCACGGGGGAACACTGAAGCTTTCTTT. Amino acids: CASRPRGNTEAFF. Combining the CDR3 with reference TRBV2 and TRBJ1-1 gives the whole variable domain EPEVTQTPSHQVTQMGQEVILRCVPISNHLYFYWYRQILGQKVEFLVSFYNNEISEKSEIFDDQFSVERPDGSNFTLKIRSTKLEDSAMYFCASRPRGNTEAFFGQGTRLTVV.

On this clone itself: The junction and the germline gene differ at one end; a read error may be behind it. The genes are TRBV6-6 and TRBJ2-2; perhaps TRBD2 as D (6 bases). Per the germline V gene, CDR1 is MNHNY and CDR2 is SVGAGI (reference sequence). This CDR3 is 15 amino acids long. The CDR3 DNA is TGTGCCAGCAGTCGGACCGCCGGCTCGACCGGGGGGCTGTTTTTT. Amino acids: CASSRTAGSTGGLFF.

This clone was counted a few times. The chain uses TRBV4-1 and TRBJ2-7; tentative D call: TRBD1 (5 bases). The V and J ends lost 0 bases and 7 bases respectively, with 13 bases between them. The CDR3 length is 14 residues. Germline loops: CDR1 MGHRA, CDR2 YSYEKL. CDR3 residues: CASSQEEPRGEQYF. The CDR3 region has the DNA TGCGCCAGCAGCCAAGAGGAACCTAGGGGAGAGCAGTACTTC.

The table lists this clone with a few counts. The chain employs TRBV7-9 and TRBJ2-5; 10 bases line up with TRBD2. Germline V gives CDR1 SEHNR, CDR2 FQNEAQ (reference sequence). CDR3 length: 16 residues. The V gene end was trimmed by 2 bases and the J gene end by 5 bases; junction bases not matched to a gene: 8. The CDR3 nucleotides are TGTGCCAGCAGCTTAACTAGCGGGAAACTCAGGGAGACCCAGTACTTC. It yields the protein CASSLTSGKLRETQYF.

The table lists this clone with a few counts. J is TRBJ2-7 and V is TRBV2, with D perhaps matching TRBD1 (6 bases). CDR1 and CDR2 from the germline V gene are SNHLY and FYNNEI. The length of the CDR3 is 14 residues. Trimming took 6 bases from V and 3 from J, leaving 15 bases between them. CDR3 sequence reads: CASSRLRGNYEQYF. In DNA form, the CDR3 reads TGTGCCAGCAGCCGATTGAGGGGGAACTACGAGCAGTACTTC.

The chain uses TRBV2 and TRBJ2-2, with TRBD1 identical over 9 bases. With V trimmed by 5 bases and J by 5 bases, 9 bases remained unmatched. Germline CDR1 SNHLY, CDR2 FYNNEI. CDR3 length: 16 residues. CDR3 coding DNA: TGTGCCAGCAGTCGCCCTACAGGGGGCGCGACCGGGGAGCTGTTTTTT. This sequence encodes CASSRPTGGATGELFF.

The CDR3 here is CASSGQINQPQHF. The CDR3 DNA is TGTGCCAGCAGTGGACAAATCAATCAGCCCCAGCATTTT. J is TRBJ1-5 and V is TRBV6-1; D unresolved. The CDR3 has 13 residues. V lost 4 bases and J 3 bases, leaving 7 bases between the germline ends. Germline V lookup: CDR1 MNHNS, CDR2 SASEGT.

V and J are TRBV21-1 and TRBJ2-2; the D call TRBD1 from the table was never checked on the DNA. TRBV21-1 is labeled a pseudogene. This CDR3 region has 15 residues. The CDR3 nucleotides read TGTGCCAGCAGACCTCAGGGTTTAGGCACCGGGGAGCTGTTTTTT. It translates to CASRPQGLGTGELFF.

The V call is TRBV6-5, the J call TRBJ2-7; TRBD1 aligns across 12 bases. This CDR3 region has 14 residues. The V segment lost 7 bases and the J segment 7 bases; nucleotides outside the gene matches: 8. Germline V gene data show CDR1 as MNHEY and CDR2 as SVGAGI. CDR3: CASTLGQGAGEQYF. In DNA form, the CDR3 reads TGTGCCAGCACCCTGGGACAGGGGGCAGGGGAGCAGTACTTC.

The J gene is TRBJ1-1, the V gene TRBV6-6, with 11 bases identical to TRBD1. This CDR3 has 15 amino acids. V was clipped by 0 bases and J by 4 bases; unmatched bases: 1. The V gene's germline CDR1 is MNHNY and CDR2 SVGAGI (reference sequence). CDR3 nucleotides: TGTGCCAGCAGTTACTCGGGACAGGGGGGCACTGAAGCTTTCTTT. Protein sequence: CASSYSGQGGTEAFF.

The J gene is TRBJ2-7, the V gene TRBV7-8; D unclear. With 2 bases removed from V and 3 bases from J, the gap between germline ends came to 14 bases. The CDR3 loop spans 15 amino acids. Germline CDR1 and CDR2: SGHVS and FQNEAQ. CDR3 sequence (DNA): TGTGCCAGCAGCTTATTCTTTACACAGAACTACGAGCAGTACTTC. Amino acids: CASSLFFTQNYEQYF. The full variable domain, with the rest looked up from reference TRBV7-8 and TRBJ2-7, is GAGVSQSPRYKVAKRGQDVALRCDPISGHVSLFWYQQALGQGPEFLTYFQNEAQLDKSGLPSDRFFAERPEGSVSTLKIQRTQQEDSAVYLCASSLFFTQNYEQYFGPGTRLTVT.

This clone was found a few times. The genes are TRBV7-9 and TRBJ1-1; D remains unclear. Germline CDR1 and CDR2: SEHNR and FQNEAQ (reference sequence). CDR3 length: 15 amino acids. V was cut by 1 base and J by 2 bases, with 11 bases left in between. The CDR3 spells CASSLEGQVNTEAFF. In DNA, the CDR3 is TGTGCCAGCAGCTTAGAAGGCCAGGTTAACACTGAAGCTTTCTTT.

This clone is a singleton in its sample. The chain recombines TRBV2 with TRBJ1-2; D remains ambiguous. Germline CDR1 and CDR2: SNHLY and FYNNEI. The CDR3 is 12 residues long. V lost 2 bases and J 4 bases, leaving 5 bases between the germline ends. The CDR3 loop is CASSESRYGYTF. The DNA for the CDR3 is TGTGCCAGCAGTGAAAGCCGCTATGGCTACACCTTC.

This chain connects TRBV5-4 to TRBJ2-7; possible D gene TRBD1, 6 bases. Trimming removed 3 bases at V and 7 bases at J, with 20 bases between. The V gene's germline CDR1 is SGHNT and CDR2 YYREEE (reference sequence). This CDR3 contains 15 residues. The CDR3 loop is CASSSIRGSLGEQYF. In nucleotides, the CDR3 is TGTGCCAGCAGCTCGATTAGGGGGAGTTTGGGTGAGCAGTACTTC.

The chain employs TRBV14 and TRBJ2-7; maybe TRBD1 (6 bases). Trimming removed 1 base from V and 6 bases from J, with 19 bases in between. The CDR3 extends over 16 amino acids. Germline V gene lookup returns CDR1 SGHDN and CDR2 FVKESK. Here the CDR3 DNA reads TGTGCCAGCAGCCAAGTATGGTGGGGGCAAAACGGCGAGCAGTACTTC. This sequence encodes CASSQVWWGQNGEQYF. Full variable domain (rest looked up from reference TRBV14 and TRBJ2-7): EAGVTQFPSHSVIEKGQTVTLRCDPISGHDNLYWYRRVMGKEIKFLLHFVKESKQDESGMPNNRFLAERTGGTYSTLKVQPAELEDSGVYFCASSQVWWGQNGEQYFGPGTRLTVT.

The CDR3 sequence is CASSSGPETGETQYF. In DNA form, the CDR3 reads TGTGCCTCCTCTAGCGGGCCAGAAACGGGGGAGACCCAGTACTTC. The V call is TRBV6-5, the J call TRBJ2-5, with 8 bases identical to TRBD2. The V segment lost 11 bases and the J segment 5 bases; nucleotides outside the gene matches: 16. The CDR3 runs to 15 residues. Per germline, CDR1 MNHEY and CDR2 SVGAGI.

This chain uses TRBV29-1 with TRBJ2-1; maybe TRBD1 (7 bases). Trimming removed 3 bases from V and 7 bases from J, with 22 bases in between. CDR3 size: 16 residues. Germline V gene lookup returns CDR1 SQVTM and CDR2 ANQGSEA. CDR3 loop: CSVDGRRGEVSNEQFF. CDR3 in DNA: TGCAGCGTTGACGGGCGCAGGGGGGAAGTTAGTAATGAGCAGTTCTTC.